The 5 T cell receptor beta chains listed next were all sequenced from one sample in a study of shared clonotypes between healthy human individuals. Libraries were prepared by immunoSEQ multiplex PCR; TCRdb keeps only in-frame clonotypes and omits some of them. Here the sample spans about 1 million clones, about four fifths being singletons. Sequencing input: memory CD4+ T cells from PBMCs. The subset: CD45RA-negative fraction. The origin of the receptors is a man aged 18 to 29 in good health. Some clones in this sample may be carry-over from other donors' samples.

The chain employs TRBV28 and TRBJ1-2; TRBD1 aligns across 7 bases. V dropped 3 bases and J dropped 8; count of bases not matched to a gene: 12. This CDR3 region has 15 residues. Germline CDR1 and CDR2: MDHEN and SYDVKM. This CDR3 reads CASSFSTGTRWGYTF. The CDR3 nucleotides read TGTGCCAGCAGTTTCTCGACAGGGACTCGTTGGGGCTACACCTTC.

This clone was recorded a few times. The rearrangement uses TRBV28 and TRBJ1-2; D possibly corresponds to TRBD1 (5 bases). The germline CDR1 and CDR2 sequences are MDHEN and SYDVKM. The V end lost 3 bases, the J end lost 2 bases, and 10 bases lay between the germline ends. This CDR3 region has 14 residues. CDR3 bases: TGTGCCAGCAGTTTCCAGAAGGGGAACTATGGCTACACCTTC. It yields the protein CASSFQKGNYGYTF.

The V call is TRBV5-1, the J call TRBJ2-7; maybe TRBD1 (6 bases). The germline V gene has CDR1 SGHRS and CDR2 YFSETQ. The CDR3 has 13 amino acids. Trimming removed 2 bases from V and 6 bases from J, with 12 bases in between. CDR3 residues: CASSFTGTPEQYF. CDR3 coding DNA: TGCGCCAGCAGCTTCACAGGGACCCCCGAGCAGTACTTC.

The CDR3 region has the DNA TGTGCCAGCAGCAACCTCAGGGGTTCCTCCTACGAGCAGTACTTC. This encodes CASSNLRGSSYEQYF. This chain connects TRBV11-2 to TRBJ2-7, with D tentatively TRBD1 (6 bases). Trimming pared 5 bases from V and 0 bases from J, leaving 14 bases between. Germline CDR1 SGHAT, CDR2 FQNNGV. The CDR3 length is 15 residues. Full variable domain (outside the CDR3, taken from reference TRBV11-2 and TRBJ2-7): EAGVAQSPRYKIIEKRQSVAFWCNPISGHATLYWYQQILGQGPKLLIQFQNNGVVDDSQLPKDRFSAERLKGVDSTLKIQPAKLEDSAVYLCASSNLRGSSYEQYFGPGTRLTVT.

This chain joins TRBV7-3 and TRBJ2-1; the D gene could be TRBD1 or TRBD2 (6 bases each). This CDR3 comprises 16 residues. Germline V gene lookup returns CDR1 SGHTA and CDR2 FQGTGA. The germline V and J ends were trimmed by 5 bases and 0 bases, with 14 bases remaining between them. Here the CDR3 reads CASSAAGHHSYNEQFF. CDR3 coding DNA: TGTGCCAGCAGCGCCGCGGGACACCACTCCTACAATGAGCAGTTCTTC.